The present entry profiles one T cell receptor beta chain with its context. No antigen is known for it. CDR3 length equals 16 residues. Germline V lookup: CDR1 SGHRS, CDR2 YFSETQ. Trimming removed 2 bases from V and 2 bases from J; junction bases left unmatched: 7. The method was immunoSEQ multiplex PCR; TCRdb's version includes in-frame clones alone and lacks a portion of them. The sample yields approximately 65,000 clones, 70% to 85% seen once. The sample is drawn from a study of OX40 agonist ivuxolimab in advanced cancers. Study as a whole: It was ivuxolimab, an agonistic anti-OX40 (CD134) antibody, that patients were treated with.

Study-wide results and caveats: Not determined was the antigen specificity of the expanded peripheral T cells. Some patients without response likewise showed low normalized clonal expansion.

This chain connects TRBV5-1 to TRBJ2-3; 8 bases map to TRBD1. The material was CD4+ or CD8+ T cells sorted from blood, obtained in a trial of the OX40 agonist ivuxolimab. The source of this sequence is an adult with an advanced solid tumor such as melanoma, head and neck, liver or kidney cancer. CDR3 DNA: TGCGCCAGCAGCTTACTTTCACAGGGGGTCACAGATACGCAGTATTTT. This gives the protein CASSLLSQGVTDTQYF.